This T cell receptor (beta chain) was captured in a study of T cells in Graves' hyperthyroidism and ophthalmopathy. Diagnoses were made from clinical symptoms, serum measures (thyroxine and TRAb), thyroid ultrasound and orbital computed tomography. The authors took PBMCs from roughly 9.5 ml fresh peripheral blood. Germline V gene data show CDR1 as SGHNT and CDR2 as YENEEA. V was trimmed by 1 base and J by 6 bases, leaving 13 bases between them. The CDR3 consists of 14 residues. RNA transcripts were the template for amplifying TCR beta CDR3 regions. Using the HTBI primer set, a first-round RT-PCR was run on the TCR CDR3. TCRdb reprocessed the multiplex PCR reads via MiXCR and lists one record per CDR3 protein. Of 500,000 to 650,000 distinct CDR3 sequences listed, 14% are singletons. This clonotype was detected many times.

The receptor was isolated from a middle-aged woman with Graves' hyperthyroidism. The chain couples TRBV11-3 to TRBJ2-7, with TRBD1 as a possible D gene (6 bases). The source material was blood. CDR3: CASSLVTGIGEQYF. The CDR3 region has the DNA TGTGCCAGCAGCTTAGTCACAGGGATCGGCGAGCAGTACTTC.